The 21 T cell receptor beta chains reported below all come from one sample, sequenced in a study of blood T cell repertoires in COVID-19. Here immunoSEQ multiplex PCR was the method, and the copy in TCRdb shows in-frame clones only, minus some. The table lists about 230,000 clones, over 75% of them singletons. Sequencing was performed on peripheral blood. The receptors come from a woman of 80 years or more with acute or convalescent COVID-19.

The chain carries TRBV6-2 or TRBV6-3 and TRBJ2-5; 11 bases match TRBD2. The CDR3 loop spans 16 amino acids. Germline V gene lookup returns CDR1 MNHEY and CDR2 SVGEGT. V lost 3 bases, J lost 4 bases, and 7 bases stayed unmatched. The CDR3 bases are TGTGCCAGCAGTTATTTACTAGCGGGGGTCAGAGAGACCCAGTACTTC. Its protein is CASSYLLAGVRETQYF.

This clone was counted once. The chain has TRBV2 and TRBJ2-3; possibly TRBD2 for D (6 bases). V was pared by 4 bases and J by 4 bases, with 15 bases between. The CDR3 consists of 15 residues. Per germline, CDR1 SNHLY and CDR2 FYNNEI. The CDR3 sequence is CASSGGLASADTQYF. In DNA form, the CDR3 reads TGTGCCAGCAGTGGGGGACTGGCATCGGCAGATACGCAGTATTTT.

V gene TRBV5-4 combines with J gene TRBJ2-3; TRBD1 aligns across 9 bases. CDR1 is SGHNT, CDR2 YYREEE, per germline (reference sequence). After removal of 3 bases from V and 3 bases from J, the junction contained 5 bases not matched to a gene. The CDR3 length is 15 residues. CDR3 sequence reads: CASSSYRGQTDTQYF. DNA for the CDR3: TGTGCCAGCAGCTCGTACAGGGGGCAGACAGATACGCAGTATTTT.

The rearrangement joins TRBV2 to TRBJ2-5; 9 nucleotides line up with TRBD1. In germline, CDR1 is SNHLY, CDR2 FYNNEI. This CDR3 has 15 amino acids. V shed 7 bases and J 5 bases; nucleotides not matched to a gene: 11. CDR3 region: CASTGPGTGMETQYF. The DNA of the CDR3 is TGTGCCAGCACAGGCCCCGGGACAGGGATGGAGACCCAGTACTTC. Filled out from reference TRBV2 and TRBJ2-5, the complete variable domain reads EPEVTQTPSHQVTQMGQEVILRCVPISNHLYFYWYRQILGQKVEFLVSFYNNEISEKSEIFDDQFSVERPDGSNFTLKIRSTKLEDSAMYFCASTGPGTGMETQYFGPGTRLLVL.

Notes on this clone: This specimen includes other DNA sequences encoding the same CDR3. The chain combines TRBV10-3 with TRBJ2-1; the D gene is possibly TRBD1 (5 bases). Germline assignment: CDR1 ENHRY and CDR2 SYGVKD. This CDR3 is built from 12 residues. Trimming shortened V by 3 bases and J by 9 bases, and 9 bases separated the two germline ends. In nucleotides, the CDR3 is TGTGCCATCAGTGAAGGGGTGGGTGAGCAGTTCTTC. It translates to CAISEGVGEQFF.

The chain has TRBV28 and TRBJ1-5, with D hard to call. V was clipped by 4 bases and J by 7 bases, with 17 bases between them. CDR3 length equals 15 residues. Per germline, CDR1 MDHEN and CDR2 SYDVKM. The CDR3 DNA reads as TGTGCCAGCAGTTCCCCCGGAAGCCGGGGACAGCCCCAGCATTTT. This codes for CASSSPGSRGQPQHF.

The V and J genes are TRBV3-1 (or the pseudogene TRBV3-2) and TRBJ1-5, with 9 bases that match TRBD1. V shed 8 bases and J 5 bases; nucleotides not matched to a gene: 7. The CDR3 contains 14 residues. The V gene's germline CDR1 is LGHDT and CDR2 YNNKEL (reference sequence). As DNA, the CDR3 is TGTGCCAGCGGACCACAGGGGGCGCATCAGCCCCAGCATTTT. Translated, it gives CASGPQGAHQPQHF.

This clone was detected a few times. The rearrangement uses TRBV6-1 and TRBJ1-1; TRBD1 matches 8 bases. The V gene end was trimmed by 0 bases and the J gene end by 5 bases; junction bases not matched to a gene: 5. Germline-derived CDR1 and CDR2 are MNHNS and SASEGT. The CDR3 has 15 amino acids. The CDR3 nucleotides are TGTGCCAGCAGTGAAGCGCGACAGGGGCATACTGAAGCTTTCTTT. This encodes CASSEARQGHTEAFF.

The chain carries TRBV27 and TRBJ1-6; TRBD1 agrees at 8 bases. The CDR3 runs 19 residues. J was trimmed by 2 bases and V by 0 bases; bases with no gene match: 9. CDR1 is MNHEY and CDR2 is SMNVEV in the germline V gene (reference sequence). The CDR3 DNA reads as TGTGCCAGCAGTTTATCGGGCAGGGGGCTTCAGCCCTATAATTCACCCCTCCACTTT. Translating gives CASSLSGRGLQPYNSPLHF.

The rearrangement uses TRBV10-1 and TRBJ1-6, with 7 bases that match TRBD1. Germline trimming cut 2 bases from V and 6 bases from J; bases unmatched to any gene: 10. This CDR3 is built from 17 residues. CDR1 WNHNN and CDR2 SYGVQD come from the germline V gene (reference sequence). CDR3 DNA: TGCGCCAGCAGTGAGGCCCTACAGGGGTCCCTTAATTCACCCCTCCACTTT. Translation: CASSEALQGSLNSPLHF.

The chain joins TRBV2 to TRBJ1-5; D not certain. CDR3 size: 14 residues. Germline V gene sequence: CDR1 SNHLY, CDR2 FYNNEI. Trimming stripped 8 bases from V and 3 bases from J, with 14 bases between. The CDR3 spells CASVLGGPNQPQHF. CDR3 nucleotides: TGTGCCAGCGTCCTGGGAGGACCCAATCAGCCCCAGCATTTT.

The V call is TRBV11-2, the J call TRBJ1-2, with TRBD1 matching over 8 bases. The V gene end was trimmed by 5 bases and the J gene end by 5 bases; junction bases not matched to a gene: 4. The CDR3 is 13 amino acids. Germline V gene data show CDR1 as SGHAT and CDR2 as FQNNGV. The CDR3 sequence: CASSLRQGYGYTF. CDR3 DNA: TGTGCCAGCAGCCTACGACAGGGGTATGGCTACACCTTC. The entire variable domain, with the rest obtained from reference TRBV11-2 and TRBJ1-2, is as follows: EAGVAQSPRYKIIEKRQSVAFWCNPISGHATLYWYQQILGQGPKLLIQFQNNGVVDDSQLPKDRFSAERLKGVDSTLKIQPAKLEDSAVYLCASSLRQGYGYTFGSGTRLTVV.

The chain is built from TRBV5-1 and TRBJ2-1, with D maybe TRBD2 (5 bases). V lost 0 bases and J lost 1, with 8 bases in between. Per the germline V gene, CDR1 is SGHRS and CDR2 is YFSETQ. The CDR3 spans 15 residues. CDR3 nucleotides: TGCGCCAGCAGCTTGGTCGGGGATTCCTACAATGAGCAGTTCTTC. Protein: CASSLVGDSYNEQFF.

V gene TRBV19 combines with J gene TRBJ1-6; D remains unclear. There are 15 residues in the CDR3. The V gene lost 5 bases and the J gene lost 10 bases, with 18 bases spanning the gap. CDR1 LNHDA and CDR2 SQIVND come from the germline V gene (reference sequence). The CDR3 region has the DNA TGTGCCAGTAGTGCTCGGGAGTATAATGGCTCACCCCTCCACTTT. Its protein is CASSAREYNGSPLHF.

The genes are TRBV3-1 (or the pseudogene TRBV3-2) and TRBJ1-5; D not certain. V shed 4 bases and J shed 7 bases, with 11 bases lying between them. Per germline, CDR1 LGHDT and CDR2 YNNKEL (reference sequence). There are 13 residues in the CDR3. The DNA of the CDR3 is TGTGCCAGCAGCCCGGGAGAGAAGCAGCCCCAGCATTTT. This encodes CASSPGEKQPQHF.

The genes are TRBV18 and TRBJ2-7; a weak D match, TRBD2 (6 bases). Germline V gives CDR1 KGHSH, CDR2 LQKENI. Deletions cut 6 bases from V and 3 bases from J, with 21 bases between. This CDR3 contains 16 residues. In DNA form, the CDR3 reads TGTGCCAGCTCGCCCGTGGGAGGAAGAATCGTCTACGAGCAGTACTTC. Translating it yields CASSPVGGRIVYEQYF. Supplemented by reference TRBV18 and TRBJ2-7, the full variable domain reads NAGVMQNPRHLVRRRGQEARLRCSPMKGHSHVYWYRQLPEEGLKFMVYLQKENIIDESGMPKERFSAEFPKEGPSILRIQQVVRGDSAAYFCASSPVGGRIVYEQYFGPGTRLTVT.

The CDR3, as DNA: TGTGCCAGCAGCTTGAACAGGGAGCGCTATGGCTACACCTTC. Translated: CASSLNRERYGYTF. The gene calls are TRBV5-4 and TRBJ1-2, with D maybe TRBD1 (6 bases). Germline CDR1 reads SGHNT; CDR2 reads YYREEE (reference sequence). The CDR3 has 14 amino acids. The V and J ends lost 1 base and 4 bases respectively, with 11 bases between them.

The CDR3 coding sequence is TGTGCCAGCAGTAAACCCCGGGACAGTACCTACGAGCAGTACTTC. It encodes CASSKPRDSTYEQYF. V is TRBV6-6 and J is TRBJ2-7; 7 bases are a match to TRBD1. CDR1 is MNHNY, CDR2 SVGAGI, per germline (reference sequence). Losses at the gene ends were 5 bases for V and 2 bases for J; bases not matched to a gene: 9. The CDR3 is 15 amino acids.

V usage is TRBV11-3 and J usage is TRBJ2-1, with TRBD2 identical over 8 bases. Germline CDR1 SGHNT, CDR2 YENEEA. V dropped 0 bases and J dropped 0; count of bases not matched to a gene: 4. The CDR3 extends over 17 amino acids. The CDR3 spells CASSLDSAGGSYNEQFF. In DNA form, the CDR3 reads TGTGCCAGCAGCTTAGATAGCGCGGGGGGCTCCTACAATGAGCAGTTCTTC.

The gene calls are TRBV11-2 and TRBJ1-2, with D possibly matching TRBD1 (6 bases). Germline-derived CDR1 and CDR2 are SGHAT and FQNNGV. V lost 2 bases and J 5 bases, leaving 9 bases between the germline ends. The CDR3 sequence is 13 residues long. The CDR3 here is CASSLSQGYGYTF. In DNA form, the CDR3 reads TGTGCCAGCAGCTTAAGCCAGGGGTATGGCTACACCTTC.

V gene TRBV6-5 combines with J gene TRBJ2-1; 12 nucleotides line up with TRBD2. Trimming at V came to 6 bases and at J to 4 bases, leaving 1 base not matched to a gene. Germline V gene lookup returns CDR1 MNHEY and CDR2 SVGAGI. The CDR3 is 14 residues long. The CDR3, as DNA: TGTGCCAGCAGGACTAGCGGGGGATACAATGAGCAGTTCTTC. Its translation is CASRTSGGYNEQFF.